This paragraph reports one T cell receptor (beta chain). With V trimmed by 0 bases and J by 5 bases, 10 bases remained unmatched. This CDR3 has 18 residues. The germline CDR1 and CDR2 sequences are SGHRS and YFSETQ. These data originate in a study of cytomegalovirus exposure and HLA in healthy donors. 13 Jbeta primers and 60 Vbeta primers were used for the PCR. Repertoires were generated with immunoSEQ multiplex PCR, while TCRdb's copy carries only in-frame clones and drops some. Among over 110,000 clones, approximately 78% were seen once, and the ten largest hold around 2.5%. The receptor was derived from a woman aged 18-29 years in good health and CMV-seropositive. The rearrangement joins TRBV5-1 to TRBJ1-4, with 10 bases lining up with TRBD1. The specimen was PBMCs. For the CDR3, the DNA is TGCGCCAGCAGCTTGGCTTTTGGACAGGGGGGTCGGAATGAAAAACTGTTTTTT. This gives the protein CASSLAFGQGGRNEKLFF.